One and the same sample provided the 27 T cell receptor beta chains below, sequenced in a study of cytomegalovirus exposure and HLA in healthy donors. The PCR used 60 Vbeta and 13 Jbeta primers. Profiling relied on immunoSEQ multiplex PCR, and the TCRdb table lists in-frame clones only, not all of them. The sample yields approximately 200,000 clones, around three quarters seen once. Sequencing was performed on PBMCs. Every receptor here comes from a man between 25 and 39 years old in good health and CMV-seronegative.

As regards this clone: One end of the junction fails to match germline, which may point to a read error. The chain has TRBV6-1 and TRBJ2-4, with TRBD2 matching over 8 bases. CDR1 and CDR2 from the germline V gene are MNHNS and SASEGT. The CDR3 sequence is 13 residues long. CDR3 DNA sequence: TGTGCCAGCAATAGCCCTCCGGGACTAGAATCCACCTTC. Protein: CASNSPPGLESTF.

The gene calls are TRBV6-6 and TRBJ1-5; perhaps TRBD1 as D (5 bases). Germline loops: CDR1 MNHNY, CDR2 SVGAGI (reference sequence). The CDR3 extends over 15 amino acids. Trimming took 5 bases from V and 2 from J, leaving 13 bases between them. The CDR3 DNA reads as TGTGCCAGCAGTCCCGGCGGGGGGGGCAATCAGCCCCAGCATTTT. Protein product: CASSPGGGGNQPQHF.

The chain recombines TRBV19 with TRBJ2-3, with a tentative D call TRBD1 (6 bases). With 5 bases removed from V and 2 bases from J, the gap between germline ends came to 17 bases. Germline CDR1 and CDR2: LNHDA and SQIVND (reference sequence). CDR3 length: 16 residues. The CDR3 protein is CASSSSGTRNTDTQYF. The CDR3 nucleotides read TGTGCCAGTAGTTCATCGGGGACAAGAAACACAGATACGCAGTATTTT.

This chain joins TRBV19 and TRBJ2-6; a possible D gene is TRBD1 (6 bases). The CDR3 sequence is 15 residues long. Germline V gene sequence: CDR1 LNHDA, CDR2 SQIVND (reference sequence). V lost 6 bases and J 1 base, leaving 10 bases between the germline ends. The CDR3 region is CASRVQGSGANVLTF. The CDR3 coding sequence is TGTGCCAGTAGGGTACAGGGATCTGGGGCCAACGTCCTGACTTTC. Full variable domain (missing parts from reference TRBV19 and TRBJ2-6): DGGITQSPKYLFRKEGQNVTLSCEQNLNHDAMYWYRQDPGQGLRLIYYSQIVNDFQKGDIAEGYSVSREKKESFPLTVTSAQKNPTAFYLCASRVQGSGANVLTFGAGSRLTVL.

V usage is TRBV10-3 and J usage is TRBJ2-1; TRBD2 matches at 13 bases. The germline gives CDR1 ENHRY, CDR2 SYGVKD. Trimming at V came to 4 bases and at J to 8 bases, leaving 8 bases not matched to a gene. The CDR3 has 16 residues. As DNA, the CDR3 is TGTGCCATCAGTGCCCCTACTAGCGGGAGGGCCGATGAGCAGTTCTTC. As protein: CAISAPTSGRADEQFF.

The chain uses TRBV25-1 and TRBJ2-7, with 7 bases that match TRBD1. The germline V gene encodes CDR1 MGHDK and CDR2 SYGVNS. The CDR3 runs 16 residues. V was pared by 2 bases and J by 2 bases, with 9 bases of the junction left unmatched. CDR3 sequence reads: CASSEPGTAQTYEQYF. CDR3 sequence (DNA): TGTGCCAGCAGTGAACCCGGGACAGCGCAGACCTACGAGCAGTACTTC.

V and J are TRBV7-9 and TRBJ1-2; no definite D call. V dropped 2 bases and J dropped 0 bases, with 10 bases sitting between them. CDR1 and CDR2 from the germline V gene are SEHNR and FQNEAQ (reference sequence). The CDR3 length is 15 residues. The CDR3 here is CASSLSGGANYGYTF. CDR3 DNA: TGTGCCAGCAGCTTAAGCGGCGGTGCTAACTATGGCTACACCTTC. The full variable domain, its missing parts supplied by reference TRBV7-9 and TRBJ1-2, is DTGVSQNPRHKITKRGQNVTFRCDPISEHNRLYWYRQTLGQGPEFLTYFQNEAQLEKSRLLSDRFSAERPKGSFSTLEIQRTEQGDSAMYLCASSLSGGANYGYTFGSGTRLTVV.

The CDR3 bases are TGTGCCAGCACGGGTGATTATGGCTACACCTTC. It is translated as CASTGDYGYTF. The chain couples TRBV6-1 to TRBJ1-2; D is undetermined. In germline, CDR1 is MNHNS, CDR2 SASEGT. V was clipped by 7 bases and J by 5 bases, with 8 bases between them. This CDR3 is built from 11 residues.

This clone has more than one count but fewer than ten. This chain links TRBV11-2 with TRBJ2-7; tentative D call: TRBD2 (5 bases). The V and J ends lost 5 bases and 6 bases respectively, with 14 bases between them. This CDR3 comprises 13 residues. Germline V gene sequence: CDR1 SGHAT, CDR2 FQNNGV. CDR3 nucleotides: TGTGCCAGCAGCCTCTATTCAGAGGGCGAGCAGTACTTC. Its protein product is CASSLYSEGEQYF.

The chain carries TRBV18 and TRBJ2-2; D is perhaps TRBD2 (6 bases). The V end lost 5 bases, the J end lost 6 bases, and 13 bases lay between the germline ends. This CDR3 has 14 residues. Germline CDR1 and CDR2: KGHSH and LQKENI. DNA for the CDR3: TGTGCCAGCTCAACAAAGGAGGGTGCCGGGGAGCTGTTTTTT. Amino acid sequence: CASSTKEGAGELFF.

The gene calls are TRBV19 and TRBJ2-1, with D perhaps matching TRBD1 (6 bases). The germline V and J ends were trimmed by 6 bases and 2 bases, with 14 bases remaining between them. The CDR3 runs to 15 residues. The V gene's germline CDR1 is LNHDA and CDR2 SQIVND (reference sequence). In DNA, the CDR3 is TGTGCCAGTAGAAGCTCGGGACAAACCTACAATGAGCAGTTCTTC. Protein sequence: CASRSSGQTYNEQFF.

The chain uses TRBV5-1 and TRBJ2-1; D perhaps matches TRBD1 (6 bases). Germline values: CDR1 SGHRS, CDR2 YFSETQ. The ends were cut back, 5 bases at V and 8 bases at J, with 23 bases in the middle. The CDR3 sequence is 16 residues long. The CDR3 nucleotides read TGCGCCAGCAGGCAGACGCCAGGGGTAAAGCCCGATGAGCAGTTCTTC. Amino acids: CASRQTPGVKPDEQFF.

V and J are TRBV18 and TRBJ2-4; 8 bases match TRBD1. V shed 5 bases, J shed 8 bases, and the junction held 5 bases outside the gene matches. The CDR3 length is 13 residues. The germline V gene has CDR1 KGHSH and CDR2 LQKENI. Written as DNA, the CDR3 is TGTGCCAGCTCATCGGACAGGGTTGACATTCAGTACTTC. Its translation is CASSSDRVDIQYF.

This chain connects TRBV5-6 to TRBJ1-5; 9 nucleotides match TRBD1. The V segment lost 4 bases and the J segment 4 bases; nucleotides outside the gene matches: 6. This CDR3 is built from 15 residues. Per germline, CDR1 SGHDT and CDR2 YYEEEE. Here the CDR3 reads CASSAGQGRNQPQHF. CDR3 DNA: TGTGCCAGCAGCGCGGGACAGGGCCGGAATCAGCCCCAGCATTTT.

Here the CDR3 reads CASSPVADRVKAFF. The CDR3 DNA follows: TGTGCCAGCAGCCCGGTTGCGGACAGGGTGAAAGCTTTCTTT. The chain uses TRBV7-9 and TRBJ1-1; TRBD1 agrees at 8 bases. This CDR3 has 14 residues. Germline trimming cut 5 bases from V and 9 bases from J; bases unmatched to any gene: 11. Germline V gives CDR1 SEHNR, CDR2 FQNEAQ (reference sequence). The variable domain in full, completed from reference TRBV7-9 and TRBJ1-1, reads DTGVSQNPRHKITKRGQNVTFRCDPISEHNRLYWYRQTLGQGPEFLTYFQNEAQLEKSRLLSDRFSAERPKGSFSTLEIQRTEQGDSAMYLCASSPVADRVKAFFGQGTRLTVV.

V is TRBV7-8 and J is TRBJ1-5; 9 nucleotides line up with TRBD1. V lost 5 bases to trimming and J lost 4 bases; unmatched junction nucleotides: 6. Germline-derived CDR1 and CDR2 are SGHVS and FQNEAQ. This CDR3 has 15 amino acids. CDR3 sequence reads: CASSRGQGRNQPQHF. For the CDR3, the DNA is TGTGCCAGCAGCCGGGGACAGGGTAGGAATCAGCCCCAGCATTTT.

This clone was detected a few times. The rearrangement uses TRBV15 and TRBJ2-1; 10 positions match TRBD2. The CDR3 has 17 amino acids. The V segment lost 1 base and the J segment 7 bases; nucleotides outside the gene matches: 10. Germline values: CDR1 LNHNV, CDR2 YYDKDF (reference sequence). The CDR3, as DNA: TGTGCCACCAGCAGAGGGAGCGGGAGGGCCTTGAGGAATGAGCAGTTCTTC. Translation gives CATSRGSGRALRNEQFF.

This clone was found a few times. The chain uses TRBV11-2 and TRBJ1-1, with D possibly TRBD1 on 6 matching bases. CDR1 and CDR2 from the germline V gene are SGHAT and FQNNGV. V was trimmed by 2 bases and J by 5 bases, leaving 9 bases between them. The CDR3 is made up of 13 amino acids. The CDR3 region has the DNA TGTGCCAGCAGCTTAACAGGGTGGACTGAAGCTTTCTTT. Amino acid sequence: CASSLTGWTEAFF.

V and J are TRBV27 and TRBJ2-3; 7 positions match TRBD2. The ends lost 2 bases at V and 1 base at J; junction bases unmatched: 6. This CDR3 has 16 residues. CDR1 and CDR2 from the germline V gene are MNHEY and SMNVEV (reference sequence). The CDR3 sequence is CASSLGGGWGTDTQYF. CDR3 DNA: TGTGCCAGCAGTTTAGGGGGAGGGTGGGGCACAGATACGCAGTATTTT.

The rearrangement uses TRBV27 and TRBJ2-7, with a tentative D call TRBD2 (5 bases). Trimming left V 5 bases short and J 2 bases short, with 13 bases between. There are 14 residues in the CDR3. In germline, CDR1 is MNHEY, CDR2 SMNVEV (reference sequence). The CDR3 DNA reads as TGTGCCAGCAGTCCCCGGGGTCCCCCCTACGAGCAGTACTTC. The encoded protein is CASSPRGPPYEQYF.

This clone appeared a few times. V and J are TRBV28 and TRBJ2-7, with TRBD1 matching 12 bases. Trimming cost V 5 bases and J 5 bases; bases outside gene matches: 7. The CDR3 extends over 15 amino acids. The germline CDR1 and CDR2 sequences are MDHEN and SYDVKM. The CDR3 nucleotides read TGTGCCAGCAGTCTGACCGGGACAGGGGGCGACGAGCAGTACTTC. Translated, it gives CASSLTGTGGDEQYF. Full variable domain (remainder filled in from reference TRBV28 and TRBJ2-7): DVKVTQSSRYLVKRTGEKVFLECVQDMDHENMFWYRQDPGLGLRLIYFSYDVKMKEKGDIPEGYSVSREKKERFSLILESASTNQTSMYLCASSLTGTGGDEQYFGPGTRLTVT.

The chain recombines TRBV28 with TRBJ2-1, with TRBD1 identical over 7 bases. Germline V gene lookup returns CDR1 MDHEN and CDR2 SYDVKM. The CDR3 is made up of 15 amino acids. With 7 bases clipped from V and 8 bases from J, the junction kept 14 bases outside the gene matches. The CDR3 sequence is CASNIMTGSGDEQFF. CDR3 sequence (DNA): TGTGCCAGCAACATTATGACAGGGTCCGGGGATGAGCAGTTCTTC. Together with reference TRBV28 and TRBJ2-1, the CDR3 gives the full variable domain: DVKVTQSSRYLVKRTGEKVFLECVQDMDHENMFWYRQDPGLGLRLIYFSYDVKMKEKGDIPEGYSVSREKKERFSLILESASTNQTSMYLCASNIMTGSGDEQFFGPGTRLTVL.

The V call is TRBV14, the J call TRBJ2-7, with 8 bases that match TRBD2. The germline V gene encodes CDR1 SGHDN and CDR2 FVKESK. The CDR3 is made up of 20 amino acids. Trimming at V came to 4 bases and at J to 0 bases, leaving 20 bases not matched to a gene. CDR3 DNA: TGTGCCAGCAGCCCCATTAAGGGCGGGAGGCCCATGGGGGGCTCCTACGAGCAGTACTTC. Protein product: CASSPIKGGRPMGGSYEQYF.

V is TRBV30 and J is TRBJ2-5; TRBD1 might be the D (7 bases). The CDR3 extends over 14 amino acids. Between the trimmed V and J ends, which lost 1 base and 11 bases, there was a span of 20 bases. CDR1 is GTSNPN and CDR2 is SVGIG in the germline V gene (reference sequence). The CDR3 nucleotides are TGTGCCTGGAGTGGGCAGGGGGGCAGAATAGGGCAGTACTTC. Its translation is CAWSGQGGRIGQYF.

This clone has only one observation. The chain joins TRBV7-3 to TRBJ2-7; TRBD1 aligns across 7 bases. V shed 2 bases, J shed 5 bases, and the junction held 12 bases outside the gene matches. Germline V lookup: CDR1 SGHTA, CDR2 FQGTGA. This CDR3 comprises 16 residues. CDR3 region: CASSLFYVRGFDEQYF. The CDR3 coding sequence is TGTGCCAGCAGCTTATTTTACGTCAGGGGGTTCGACGAGCAGTACTTC.

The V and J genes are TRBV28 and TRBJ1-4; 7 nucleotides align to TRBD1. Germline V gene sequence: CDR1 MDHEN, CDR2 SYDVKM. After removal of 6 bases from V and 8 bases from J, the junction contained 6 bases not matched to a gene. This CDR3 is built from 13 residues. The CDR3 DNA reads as TGTGCCAGCAGGAGACAGGGTAGCGAAAAACTGTTTTTT. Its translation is CASRRQGSEKLFF.

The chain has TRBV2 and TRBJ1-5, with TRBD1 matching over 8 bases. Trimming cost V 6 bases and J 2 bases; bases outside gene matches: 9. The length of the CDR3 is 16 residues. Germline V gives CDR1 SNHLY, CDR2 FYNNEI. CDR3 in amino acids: CASSFSGGRGNQPQHF. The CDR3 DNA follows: TGTGCCAGCAGCTTCTCAGGGGGCAGGGGCAATCAGCCCCAGCATTTT. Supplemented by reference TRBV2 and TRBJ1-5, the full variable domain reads EPEVTQTPSHQVTQMGQEVILRCVPISNHLYFYWYRQILGQKVEFLVSFYNNEISEKSEIFDDQFSVERPDGSNFTLKIRSTKLEDSAMYFCASSFSGGRGNQPQHFGDGTRLSIL.